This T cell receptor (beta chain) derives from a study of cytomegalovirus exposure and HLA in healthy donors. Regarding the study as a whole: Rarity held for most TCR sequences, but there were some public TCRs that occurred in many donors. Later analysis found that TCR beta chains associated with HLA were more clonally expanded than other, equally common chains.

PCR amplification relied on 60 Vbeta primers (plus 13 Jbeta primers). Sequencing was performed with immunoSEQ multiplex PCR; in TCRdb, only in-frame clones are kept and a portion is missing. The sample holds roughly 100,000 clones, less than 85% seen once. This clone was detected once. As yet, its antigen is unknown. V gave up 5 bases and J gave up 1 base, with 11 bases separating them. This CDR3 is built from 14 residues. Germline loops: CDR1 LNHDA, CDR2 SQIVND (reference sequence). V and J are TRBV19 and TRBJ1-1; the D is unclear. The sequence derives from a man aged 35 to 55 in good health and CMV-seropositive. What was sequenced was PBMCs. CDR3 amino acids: CASSSGNKNTEAFF. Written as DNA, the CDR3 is TGTGCCAGTAGTTCAGGAAATAAGAACACTGAAGCTTTCTTT.